The next 22 T cell receptor beta chains were all read from a single sample in a study of cytomegalovirus exposure and HLA in healthy donors. A multiplex PCR was run with 60 Vbeta primers and 13 Jbeta primers. The table came from immunoSEQ multiplex PCR; TCRdb's copy has only in-frame clones and leaves some out. The sample has about 180,000 clones, roughly 82% seen once. What was sequenced was PBMCs. The origin of the receptors is a man between 40 and 49 years old in good health and CMV-seronegative.

This chain connects TRBV25-1 to TRBJ2-7, with 10 bases fitting TRBD1. CDR3 length: 14 residues. Germline CDR1 and CDR2: MGHDK and SYGVNS. V shed 5 bases, J shed 4 bases, and the junction held 5 bases outside the gene matches. The DNA for the CDR3 is TGTGCCAGCAGTCATTGGGACAGGGGATACGAGCAGTACTTC. Translating gives CASSHWDRGYEQYF.

This chain joins TRBV9 and TRBJ1-2; D ambiguous. Germline V gene sequence: CDR1 SGDLS, CDR2 YYNGEE. Trimming stripped 1 base from V and 8 bases from J, with 15 bases between. This CDR3 region has 14 residues. DNA of the CDR3: TGTGCCAGCAGCGTAACTTCAGCCGTCGGGGGCTACACCTTC. This encodes CASSVTSAVGGYTF. Filled out from reference TRBV9 and TRBJ1-2, the complete variable domain reads DSGVTQTPKHLITATGQRVTLRCSPRSGDLSVYWYQQSLDQGLQFLIQYYNGEERAKGNILERFSAQQFPDLHSELNLSSLELGDSALYFCASSVTSAVGGYTFGSGTRLTVV.

The chain carries TRBV4-3 and TRBJ2-7; weak D call: TRBD1 (6 bases). V was trimmed by 0 bases and J by 2 bases, leaving 14 bases between them. Germline V lookup: CDR1 LGHNA, CDR2 YSLEER. This CDR3 comprises 16 residues. The CDR3 reads CASSQDGRAGAYEQYF. Here the CDR3 DNA reads TGCGCCAGCAGCCAAGATGGCAGGGCAGGGGCCTACGAGCAGTACTTC.

Written as DNA, the CDR3 is TGTGCCAGCAGCTTGGGGACTGCAAATCAGCCCCAGCATTTT. Protein product: CASSLGTANQPQHF. V and J are TRBV5-6 and TRBJ1-5; D is unclear. Trimming took 0 bases from V and 4 from J, leaving 8 bases between them. This CDR3 contains 14 residues. Per the germline V gene, CDR1 is SGHDT and CDR2 is YYEEEE.

This clone has just a few counts. This chain links TRBV7-2 with TRBJ2-5, with a weak D call TRBD2 (6 bases). Trimming left V 5 bases short and J 5 bases short, with 12 bases between. CDR1 SGHTA and CDR2 FQGNSA come from the germline V gene. This CDR3 contains 13 residues. As DNA, the CDR3 is TGTGCCAGCAGCCCCGGGACTGGCGAGACCCAGTACTTC. It translates to CASSPGTGETQYF.

The J gene is TRBJ1-1, the V gene TRBV5-6; D is undetermined. The germline V gene has CDR1 SGHDT and CDR2 YYEEEE. The CDR3 is 17 residues long. V dropped 0 bases and J dropped 3 bases, with 18 bases sitting between them. The CDR3 spells CASSLARIGTQYTEAFF. DNA for the CDR3: TGTGCCAGCAGCTTGGCGCGGATTGGTACTCAGTACACTGAAGCTTTCTTT.

The chain uses TRBV6-5 and TRBJ2-3; the D is unclear. Trimming stripped 5 bases from V and 0 bases from J, with 9 bases between. CDR3 length equals 14 residues. Germline V CDR1 and CDR2: MNHEY, SVGAGI. The CDR3 here is CASSAVTSTDTQYF. The CDR3 DNA reads TGTGCCAGCAGTGCCGTAACTAGCACAGATACGCAGTATTTT.

The chain carries TRBV6-5 and TRBJ1-5; 7 bases align to TRBD1. The V gene end was trimmed by 7 bases and the J gene end by 4 bases; junction bases not matched to a gene: 10. In germline, CDR1 is MNHEY, CDR2 SVGAGI. CDR3 length equals 15 residues. The CDR3 loop reads CASISQPQGNQPQHF. The CDR3 coding sequence is TGTGCCAGCATCAGTCAGCCACAGGGGAATCAGCCCCAGCATTTT.

The chain recombines TRBV5-1 with TRBJ2-3, with 8 bases fitting TRBD2. V lost 3 bases, J lost 3 bases, and 3 bases stayed unmatched. Germline V CDR1 and CDR2: SGHRS, YFSETQ. The CDR3 has 14 amino acids. The CDR3 DNA reads TGCGCCAGCAGCTGGACTAGCTGGACAGATACGCAGTATTTT. This codes for CASSWTSWTDTQYF.

The V and J genes are TRBV4-2 and TRBJ2-7; D ambiguous. In germline, CDR1 is LGHNA, CDR2 YNFKEQ. The CDR3 length is 13 residues. The V gene lost 3 bases and the J gene lost 4 bases, with 10 bases spanning the gap. The CDR3 protein is CASSHPASYEQYF. The CDR3 DNA sequence: TGTGCCAGCAGCCACCCCGCCAGTTACGAGCAGTACTTC.

The chain joins TRBV7-2 to TRBJ2-7, with TRBD2 matching 10 bases. Germline CDR1 SGHTA, CDR2 FQGNSA. This CDR3 spans 15 amino acids. J was trimmed by 7 bases and V by 5 bases; bases with no gene match: 11. CDR3 in amino acids: CASSKIAGGVGEQYF. The CDR3 nucleotides read TGTGCCAGCAGCAAAATAGCGGGGGGTGTAGGGGAGCAGTACTTC.

The rearrangement links TRBV2 to TRBJ1-1, with D tentatively TRBD1 (6 bases). Trimming cost V 8 bases and J 4 bases, with 20 bases left between them. The CDR3 spans 15 residues. CDR1 and CDR2 from the germline V gene are SNHLY and FYNNEI. DNA for the CDR3: TGTGCCAGCCTCCTGGAGGGGGGGAAGGGCACTGAAGCTTTCTTT. It encodes CASLLEGGKGTEAFF. Together with reference TRBV2 and TRBJ1-1, the CDR3 gives the full variable domain: EPEVTQTPSHQVTQMGQEVILRCVPISNHLYFYWYRQILGQKVEFLVSFYNNEISEKSEIFDDQFSVERPDGSNFTLKIRSTKLEDSAMYFCASLLEGGKGTEAFFGQGTRLTVV.

This chain links TRBV28 with TRBJ2-7, with 8 nucleotides matching TRBD1. V lost 7 bases to trimming and J lost 6 bases; unmatched junction nucleotides: 11. CDR1 MDHEN and CDR2 SYDVKM come from the germline V gene. This CDR3 comprises 14 residues. The CDR3 DNA reads as TGTGCCAGCATGTTCCTCCGACAGGGGTCCGAGCAGTACTTC. Its protein product is CASMFLRQGSEQYF.

The chain couples TRBV9 to TRBJ2-3; TRBD2 might be the D (6 bases). The V end lost 4 bases, the J end lost 7 bases, and 13 bases lay between the germline ends. The CDR3 has 13 residues. The germline V gene has CDR1 SGDLS and CDR2 YYNGEE. DNA of the CDR3: TGTGCCAGCAGCCCAAGGGACTTTTATACGCAGTATTTT. Its protein product is CASSPRDFYTQYF.

This rearrangement joins TRBV7-2 to TRBJ1-4, with TRBD1 matching over 8 bases. The germline gives CDR1 SGHTA, CDR2 FQGNSA. The CDR3 totals 15 residues. J was trimmed by 3 bases and V by 5 bases; bases with no gene match: 5. CDR3 sequence: CASSPPGQANEKLFF. The CDR3 nucleotides are TGTGCCAGCAGCCCGCCGGGACAGGCTAATGAAAAACTGTTTTTT.

This clone was counted a few times. This chain's CDR3 is CSVGPGQGYYGYTF. In nucleotides, the CDR3 is TGCAGCGTTGGTCCGGGACAGGGCTACTATGGCTACACCTTC. The J gene is TRBJ1-2, the V gene TRBV29-1, with 9 bases identical to TRBD1. J lost 3 bases, V lost 4 bases, and 6 bases had no gene match. The CDR3 has 14 residues. Germline CDR1 SQVTM, CDR2 ANQGSEA.

The chain uses TRBV5-1 and TRBJ2-1, with 13 bases aligning to TRBD2. This CDR3 has 16 residues. Germline lookup yields CDR1 SGHRS and CDR2 YFSETQ. V trimming: 1 base; J trimming: 2 bases; junction bases outside the gene matches: 0. In nucleotides, the CDR3 is TGCGCCAGCAGCTTGACTAGCGGGGGGGCCTACAATGAGCAGTTCTTC. It translates to CASSLTSGGAYNEQFF.

The gene calls are TRBV5-6 and TRBJ1-5; no clear D gene. In germline, CDR1 is SGHDT, CDR2 YYEEEE. The CDR3 length is 15 residues. The V end lost 0 bases, the J end lost 1 base, and 8 bases lay between the germline ends. The CDR3 bases are TGTGCCAGCAGCTTGGGACTCCCCAGCAATCAGCCCCAGCATTTT. It codes for CASSLGLPSNQPQHF.

A few counts support this clone. This sequence joins TRBV10-3 and TRBJ1-1, with a weak D call TRBD1 (5 bases). In germline, CDR1 is ENHRY, CDR2 SYGVKD. This CDR3 has 12 amino acids. Trimming removed 6 bases from V and 1 base from J, with 6 bases in between. The CDR3 sequence is CAISQGNTEAFF. CDR3 bases: TGTGCCATCAGCCAGGGGAACACTGAAGCTTTCTTT.

The chain employs TRBV9 and TRBJ2-5; 12 bases map to TRBD2. The V gene end was trimmed by 4 bases and the J gene end by 2 bases; junction bases not matched to a gene: 15. Germline V lookup: CDR1 SGDLS, CDR2 YYNGEE. The CDR3 is made up of 19 amino acids. In nucleotides, the CDR3 is TGTGCCAGCAGCCCCCAAGGGACTAGCGGGTTAGTCGAGCAAGAGACCCAGTACTTC. Its protein is CASSPQGTSGLVEQETQYF.

The rearrangement joins TRBV27 to TRBJ2-7; 10 nucleotides align to TRBD2. Germline loops: CDR1 MNHEY, CDR2 SMNVEV (reference sequence). V was pared by 6 bases and J by 3 bases, with 5 bases of the junction left unmatched. The CDR3 contains 14 residues. The CDR3 nucleotides read TGTGCCAGCAGCCCAGCGGGAGGGTTCTACGAGCAGTACTTC. Protein product: CASSPAGGFYEQYF.

This chain joins TRBV6-5 and TRBJ1-3; D call uncertain. The CDR3 contains 14 residues. The germline V gene has CDR1 MNHEY and CDR2 SVGAGI. V gave up 2 bases and J gave up 0 bases, with 5 bases separating them. Here the CDR3 DNA reads TGTGCCAGCAGTTACCCCAACTCTGGAAACACCATATATTTT. Translation gives CASSYPNSGNTIYF.